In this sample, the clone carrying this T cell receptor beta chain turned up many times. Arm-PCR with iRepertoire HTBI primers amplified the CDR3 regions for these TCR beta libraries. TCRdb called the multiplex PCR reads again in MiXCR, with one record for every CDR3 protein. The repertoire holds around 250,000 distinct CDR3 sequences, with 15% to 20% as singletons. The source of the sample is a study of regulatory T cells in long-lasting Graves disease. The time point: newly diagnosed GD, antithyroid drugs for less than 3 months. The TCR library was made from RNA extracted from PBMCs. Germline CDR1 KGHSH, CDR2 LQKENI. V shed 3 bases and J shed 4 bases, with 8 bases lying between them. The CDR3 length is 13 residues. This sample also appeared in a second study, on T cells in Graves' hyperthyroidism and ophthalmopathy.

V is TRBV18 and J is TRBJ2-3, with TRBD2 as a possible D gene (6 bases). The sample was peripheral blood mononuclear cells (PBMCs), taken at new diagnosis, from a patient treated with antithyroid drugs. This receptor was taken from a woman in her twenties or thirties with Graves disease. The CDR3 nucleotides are TGTGCCAGCTCACCCGGGGGAGCAGATACGCAGTATTTT. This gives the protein CASSPGGADTQYF.